The 14 T cell receptor beta chains listed next were all sequenced from one sample in a study of cytotoxic CD8 clonotypes in ibrutinib-treated CLL. TCRdb keeps only in-frame clones here, not all; method: immunoSEQ multiplex PCR. The sample consists of around 140,000 clones, 80% of them appearing once. The input for sequencing was PBMCs, taken after 36 months of ibrutinib treatment. The receptors shown here come from a human donor with chronic lymphocytic leukemia.

The chain links TRBV18 to TRBJ2-7; no reliable D call. CDR3 length: 14 amino acids. Trimming left V 1 base short and J 2 bases short, with 9 bases between. Germline V CDR1 and CDR2: KGHSH, LQKENI. CDR3 sequence reads: CASSPRAGTYEQYF. The CDR3 DNA reads TGTGCCAGCTCACCACGTGCAGGCACCTACGAGCAGTACTTC. Full variable domain (missing parts from reference TRBV18 and TRBJ2-7): NAGVMQNPRHLVRRRGQEARLRCSPMKGHSHVYWYRQLPEEGLKFMVYLQKENIIDESGMPKERFSAEFPKEGPSILRIQQVVRGDSAAYFCASSPRAGTYEQYFGPGTRLTVT.

In DNA form, the CDR3 reads TGTGCCAGCAGTGACCAGGGACAGGGGGGGTCCTACACCTTC. This sequence encodes CASSDQGQGGSYTF. The J gene is TRBJ1-2, the V gene TRBV25-1; 11 bases align to TRBD1. Germline V CDR1 and CDR2: MGHDK, SYGVNS. The CDR3 covers 14 residues. V trimming: 3 bases; J trimming: 10 bases; junction bases outside the gene matches: 7.

This clone was detected a few times. V is TRBV9 and J is TRBJ1-1; TRBD1 matches at 7 bases. The CDR3 sequence is 14 residues long. J gave up 0 bases and V 4 bases, and 3 bases lay outside the gene matches. Germline V lookup: CDR1 SGDLS, CDR2 YYNGEE. CDR3 DNA: TGTGCCAGCAGCACACAGGGGATGAACACTGAAGCTTTCTTT. It is translated as CASSTQGMNTEAFF.

V is TRBV5-6 and J is TRBJ2-7, with 10 positions matching TRBD1. Germline lookup yields CDR1 SGHDT and CDR2 YYEEEE. The CDR3 runs 14 residues. The V segment lost 3 bases and the J segment 6 bases; nucleotides outside the gene matches: 6. CDR3 DNA sequence: TGTGCCAGCAGCTATCGGGACAGGGGCATCGAGCAGTACTTC. Encoded protein: CASSYRDRGIEQYF.

This chain joins TRBV18 and TRBJ2-7; no firm D call. Trimming stripped 3 bases from V and 5 bases from J, with 17 bases between. CDR1 and CDR2 from the germline V gene are KGHSH and LQKENI. The CDR3 is 15 amino acids. CDR3 nucleotides: TGTGCCAGCTCACCTTTCGACACGACTCCCGACGAGCAGTACTTC. Residues: CASSPFDTTPDEQYF.

The V gene is TRBV18, the J gene TRBJ1-5; D is undetermined. Germline assignment: CDR1 KGHSH and CDR2 LQKENI. This CDR3 is built from 16 residues. Deletions cut 4 bases from V and 7 bases from J, with 20 bases between. CDR3 loop: CASSLSQRAFGQPQHF. The CDR3 DNA is TGTGCCAGCTCACTTTCACAGCGGGCTTTTGGGCAGCCCCAGCATTTT.

The V and J genes are TRBV6-1 and TRBJ2-7; D ambiguous. CDR1 and CDR2 (germline): MNHNS, SASEGT. The CDR3 has 13 amino acids. V was cut by 7 bases and J by 4 bases, with 14 bases left in between. The CDR3 region has the DNA TGTGCCAGCATAGAGGCAGTGGGGTACGAGCAGTACTTC. It encodes CASIEAVGYEQYF.

This chain joins TRBV2 and TRBJ1-5; TRBD1 matches 7 bases. Germline CDR1 SNHLY, CDR2 FYNNEI. This CDR3 comprises 15 residues. V trimming: 6 bases; J trimming: 5 bases; junction bases outside the gene matches: 10. The CDR3, as DNA: TGTGCCAGCAGACAATGGGACAGCCGGTATCAGCCCCAGCATTTT. This sequence encodes CASRQWDSRYQPQHF.

The J gene is TRBJ2-7, the V gene TRBV27, with TRBD1 identical over 9 bases. The CDR3 totals 14 residues. V was pared by 3 bases and J by 5 bases, with 5 bases of the junction left unmatched. Germline CDR1 MNHEY, CDR2 SMNVEV (reference sequence). The chain's CDR3 is CASSFGTGFDEQYF. The CDR3 nucleotides read TGTGCCAGCAGTTTTGGGACAGGGTTCGACGAGCAGTACTTC.

The CDR3 loop is CASSGWDTNTGELFF. The DNA of the CDR3 is TGTGCCAGCAGTGGTTGGGACACCAACACCGGGGAGCTGTTTTTT. The V and J genes are TRBV2 and TRBJ2-2; possibly TRBD1 for D (6 bases). Germline CDR1 reads SNHLY; CDR2 reads FYNNEI. CDR3 length equals 15 residues. Deletions cut 4 bases from V and 2 bases from J, with 11 bases between.

The chain links TRBV6-1 to TRBJ2-5; D not certain. The J call may not be correct, given that the DNA end is closer to TRBJ2-7. The CDR3 is 15 residues long. CDR1 and CDR2 from the germline V gene are MNHNS and SASEGT. The CDR3 nucleotides are TGTGCCAGCAGCGACCCGGGCCGTAGGTCCTACGAGCAGTACTTC. As protein: CASSDPGRRSYEQYF.

This clone has just a few counts. V is TRBV23-1 and J is TRBJ1-2; no clear D gene. TRBV23-1 is flagged as an ORF with uncertain function. Trimming shortened V by 3 bases and J by 3 bases, and 11 bases separated the two germline ends. The length of the CDR3 is 14 residues. The CDR3 nucleotides are TGCGCCAGCAGTCAGTCAAGCGAGGACTATGGCTACACCTTC. It yields the protein CASSQSSEDYGYTF.

To note about this clone: An end of the junction differs from the germline gene, which may be a read error. This chain joins TRBV9 and TRBJ2-5, with TRBD2 matching 14 bases. Germline loops: CDR1 SGDLS, CDR2 YYNGEE. This CDR3 comprises 13 residues. CDR3 protein: CASSVGLAGGVNF. CDR3 bases: TGTGCCAGCAGCGTAGGACTAGCGGGAGGGGTGAACTTC.

The CDR3 bases are TGTGCCAGTAGTATAGCCTCCCGACAGAATCACGAGCAGTACTTC. It codes for CASSIASRQNHEQYF. J is TRBJ2-7 and V is TRBV19, with a tentative D call TRBD1 (5 bases). Trimming shortened V by 1 base and J by 5 bases, and 15 bases separated the two germline ends. Germline CDR1 is LNHDA and CDR2 is SQIVND (reference sequence). The CDR3 totals 15 residues.